A selection of T cell receptor beta chains follows, all from one sample in a study of regulatory and conventional T cells in breast cancer. TCRdb re-called the PCR reads through MiXCR, storing one row per CDR3 protein. The sample records about 10,000 distinct CDR3 sequences, just under 35% being singletons. Sequenced sample: conventional T cells from blood. The receptors come from a male donor in good health. Each CDR3 is given with its conserved first and last residue. Clone sizes are given selectively: once, few, many, or a class where the clone is expanded.

j_call v_call clone_size cdr3_aa
TRBJ1-1 TRBV3-1 NA CASSQDRPNTEAFF
TRBJ2-5 TRBV7-3 medium-sized CASSRAGRETQYF
TRBJ2-7 TRBV29-1 NA CSVGVGEQYF
TRBJ2-3 TRBV11-2 NA CASSFGTFRGPPTGTQYF
TRBJ2-3 TRBV7-9 NA CASSPAATDTQYF
TRBJ1-4 TRBV2 NA CASSLIRGRQEKLFF
TRBJ2-7 TRBV7-9 few CASSLDGQGKLREQYF
TRBJ1-3 TRBV5-4 NA CASSPGVSTGNTIYF
TRBJ1-5 TRBV6-2/TRBV6-3 few CARKLEGDHSNQPQHF
TRBJ1-5 TRBV5-1 NA CASSQGAGQPQHF
TRBJ2-5 TRBV2 medium-sized CASRVETQYF
TRBJ2-7 TRBV18 NA CASSPRRTGMTYEQYF
TRBJ1-2 TRBV6-2/TRBV6-3 NA CASSPTEIYGYTF
TRBJ1-2 TRBV28 NA CASGNRNYGYTF
TRBJ2-4 TRBV11-2 NA CASSLVYGEAKNIQYF
TRBJ1-4 TRBV5-1 NA CASSLVPGRMSSNEKLFF
TRBJ1-2 TRBV7-2 few CASSPNTGERGYTF
TRBJ2-1 TRBV12-3/TRBV12-4 NA CASRTTGGNEQFF
TRBJ1-5 TRBV20-1 medium-sized CSARGREGNQPQHF
TRBJ2-5 TRBV3-1 NA CASSPRELQETQCF
TRBJ1-1 TRBV7-9 NA CASSLDPGWNTEAFF
TRBJ2-2 TRBV5-1 NA CASSLGGNYGELFF
TRBJ1-5 TRBV18 once CASSTTVSNQPQHF
TRBJ2-6 TRBV4-1 medium-sized CASSQEAEANVLTF
TRBJ1-2 TRBV7-2 NA CASSLFTGCGYTF
TRBJ1-5 TRBV20-1 NA CSAKTGLNQPQHF
TRBJ2-2 TRBV5-1 once CASSLVWGENTGELFF
TRBJ1-1 TRBV12-3/TRBV12-4 NA CASSFQGIDEAFF
TRBJ1-2 TRBV7-9 NA CASSREAGNGYTF
TRBJ1-2 TRBV7-8 medium-sized CASSQTGQNYGYTF
TRBJ1-2 TRBV12-3/TRBV12-4 medium-sized CASSPIVWGADYGYTF
TRBJ1-1 TRBV10-3 medium-sized CAISAEVNTEAFF
TRBJ2-3 TRBV20-1 few CSARGGTDTQYF
TRBJ2-2 TRBV7-9 few CASSPRGAANTGELFF
TRBJ1-1 TRBV29-1 NA CSVGQKRDTEAFF
TRBJ1-6 TRBV4-1 NA CASSPGPARGRGDSPLHF
TRBJ1-4 TRBV7-8 NA CASSKSGTNEKLFF
TRBJ1-1 TRBV29-1 large CSVEVLQGAPKDTEAFF
TRBJ1-5 TRBV7-9 NA CAGSLGGDQPQHF
TRBJ1-1 TRBV29-1 NA CSVEGRMNTEAFF
TRBJ1-5 TRBV19 few CASSQGQAENQPQHF
TRBJ1-1 TRBV7-9 NA CASSPRGLEAFF
TRBJ1-2 TRBV7-2 few CASSLRLSPYGYTF
TRBJ2-1 TRBV12-3/TRBV12-4 few CASSLGLAGPYNEQFF
TRBJ1-1 TRBV7-2 few CASSSPVRDTEAFF
TRBJ1-4 TRBV10-3 medium-sized CAISEGQGRVGKLFF
TRBJ1-1 TRBV14 NA CASSPGTGGTNTEAFF
TRBJ1-3 TRBV25-1 NA CASETTSGNTIYF
TRBJ2-7 TRBV5-1 few CASSLDRDFYEQYF
TRBJ2-1 TRBV6-1 few CASSARRDEQFF
TRBJ1-1 TRBV20-1 NA CSARQGLLAAKAFF
TRBJ1-5 TRBV2 few CASAGDNQPQHF